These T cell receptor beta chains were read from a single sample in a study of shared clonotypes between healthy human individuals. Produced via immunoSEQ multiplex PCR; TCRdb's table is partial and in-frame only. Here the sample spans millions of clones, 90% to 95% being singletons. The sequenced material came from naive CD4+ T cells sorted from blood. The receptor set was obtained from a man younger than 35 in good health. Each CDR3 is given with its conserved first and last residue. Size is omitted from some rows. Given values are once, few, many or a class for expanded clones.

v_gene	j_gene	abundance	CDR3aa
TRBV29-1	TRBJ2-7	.	CSVAGTGESYEQYF
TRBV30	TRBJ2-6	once	CAWTGGPGANVLTF
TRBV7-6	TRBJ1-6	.	CASSLEWNSPLHF
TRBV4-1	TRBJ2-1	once	CASSPVTSGRYNEQFF
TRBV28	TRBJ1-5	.	CASRGWEGKNQPQHF
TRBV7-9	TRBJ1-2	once	CASSFSRIKGYTF
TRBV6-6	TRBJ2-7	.	CASSSPRTASYEQYF
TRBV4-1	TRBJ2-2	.	CASSQEPSGMGELFF
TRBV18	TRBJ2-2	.	CASSSSSGELFF
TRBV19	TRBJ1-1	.	CASSIIESSTAKAFF
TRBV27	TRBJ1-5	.	CASSSGTVSNQPQHF
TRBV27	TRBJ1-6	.	CASSLGTGVPAPGSYNSPLHF
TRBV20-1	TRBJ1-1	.	CRGRGDTEAFF
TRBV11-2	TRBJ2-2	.	CASSLDLRTGLNTGELFF
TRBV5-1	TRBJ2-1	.	CASSSGLAGGIPTNEQFF
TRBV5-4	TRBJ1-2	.	CASSLPGQGGNYGYTF
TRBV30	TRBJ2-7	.	CAWSVRQGHEQYF
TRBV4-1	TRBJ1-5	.	CASSQDLFSSGTMSGNQPQHF
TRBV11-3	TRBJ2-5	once	CASSSGQGGGETQYF
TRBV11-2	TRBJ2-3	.	CASTTSGGGDTQYF
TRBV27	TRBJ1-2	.	CASSLRIWGQGPSLNYGYTF
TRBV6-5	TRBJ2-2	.	CASSYLSGGELFF
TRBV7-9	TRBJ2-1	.	CASSLVASGSNEQFF
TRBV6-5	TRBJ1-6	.	CASARETWEPLHF
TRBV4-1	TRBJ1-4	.	CASSQESADRGKLFF
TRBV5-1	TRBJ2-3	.	CASSWTSSTDTQYF
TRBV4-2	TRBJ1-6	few	CASSQDPSVGSPLHF
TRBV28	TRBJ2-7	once	CASSLEQGATYEQYF
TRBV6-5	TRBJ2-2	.	CASSYAARSTGELFF
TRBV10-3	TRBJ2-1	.	CAISRDRVGLAGDNEQFF
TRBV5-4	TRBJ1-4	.	CASSLGGSGNEKLFF
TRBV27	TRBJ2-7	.	CASSLWANYEQYF
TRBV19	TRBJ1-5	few	CASCTDASYSNQPQHF
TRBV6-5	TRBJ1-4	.	CASSSEKLFF
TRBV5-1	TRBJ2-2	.	CASSLGQGNTGELFF
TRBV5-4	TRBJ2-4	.	CASSSGQAAKNIQYF
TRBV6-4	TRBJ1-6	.	CASSTGTPNSPLHF
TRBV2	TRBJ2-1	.	CASTRLAEFNEQFF
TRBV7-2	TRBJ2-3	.	CASSSPFSGRAGDTQYF
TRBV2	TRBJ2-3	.	CASTGRGTDTQYF
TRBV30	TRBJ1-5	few	CAWSPLDRGWQPQHF
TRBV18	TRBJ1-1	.	CASSRSSGGNTEAFF
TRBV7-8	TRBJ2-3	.	CASSLVAGGYTDTQYF
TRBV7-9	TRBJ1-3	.	CASSLGGAQSNTIYF
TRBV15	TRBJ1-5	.	CATSLHVPQHF
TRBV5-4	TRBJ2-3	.	CASTKGASESFSDTQYF
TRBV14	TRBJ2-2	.	CASSQGDRGAGELFF
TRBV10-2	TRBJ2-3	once	CATLYDLSTDTQYF
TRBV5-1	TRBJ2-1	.	CASSLATAGEQFF
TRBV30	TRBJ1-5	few	CAWSTTGGAQSQHF
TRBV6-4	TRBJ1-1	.	CASSDSPGTEAFF
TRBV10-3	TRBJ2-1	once	CAISDWTGGSIYNEQFF
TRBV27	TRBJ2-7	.	CASSFAGYEQYF
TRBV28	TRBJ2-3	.	CASSLPQGIGTDTQYF
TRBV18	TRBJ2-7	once	CASSPPGQGYEQYF
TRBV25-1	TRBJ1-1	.	CASSGIGQGPNTEAFF
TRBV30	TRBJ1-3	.	CAWSPRDLGVNTIYF